The 25 T cell receptor beta chains reported below all come from one sample, sequenced in a study of T cell repertoires in cytomegalovirus infection. TCRdb redid the calling of the reads with MiXCR, one entry per CDR3 protein. The sample has 450,000 to 650,000 distinct CDR3 sequences, more than 20% seen once. Sequenced input: PBMCs. Source of these receptors: a human donor in good health (CMV status not recorded). Some clones in this sample may be carry-over from other donors' samples.

This clonotype showed up many times. The gene calls are TRBV7-2 and TRBJ2-7; D is unresolved. Trimming removed 1 base at V and 2 bases at J, with 6 bases between. The V gene's germline CDR1 is SGHTA and CDR2 FQGNSA. CDR3 length: 13 amino acids. The CDR3 coding sequence is TGTGCCAGCAGCTTAGGCGAAGCCTACGAGCAGTACGTC. It specifies CASSLGEAYEQYV.

This chain uses TRBV6-2 or TRBV6-3 with TRBJ1-5; 7 bases line up with TRBD1. Germline-derived CDR1 and CDR2 are MNHEY and SVGEGT. The trim removed 6 bases at V and 7 bases at J, leaving 6 bases unmatched. The CDR3 loop spans 13 amino acids. In DNA form, the CDR3 reads TGTGCCAGCAGACAGGGGTCCCGGCAGCCCCAGCATTTT. Encoded protein: CASRQGSRQPQHF.

This clonotype was seen just once. The chain carries TRBV7-2 and TRBJ2-7; 9 bases match TRBD1. The CDR3 sequence is 17 residues long. Germline trimming cut 2 bases from V and 1 base from J; bases unmatched to any gene: 9. The V gene's germline CDR1 is SGHTA and CDR2 FQGNSA. CDR3 residues: CASSLPTGTGISYEQYF. DNA for the CDR3: TGTGCCAGCAGCTTACCCACCGGGACAGGGATTTCCTACGAGCAGTACTTC. The entire variable domain, with the rest obtained from reference TRBV7-2 and TRBJ2-7, is as follows: GAGVSQSPSNKVTEKGKDVELRCDPISGHTALYWYRQSLGQGLEFLIYFQGNSAPDKSGLPSDRFSAERTGGSVSTLTIQRTQQEDSAVYLCASSLPTGTGISYEQYFGPGTRLTVT.

This clonotype was seen at least ten times. This chain uses TRBV6-5 with TRBJ2-7; TRBD2 matches 9 bases. Germline loops: CDR1 MNHEY, CDR2 SVGAGI. The CDR3 covers 14 residues. J lost 3 bases, V lost 2 bases, and 2 bases had no gene match. This CDR3 is CASSYAAGGYEQYV. CDR3 DNA: TGTGCCAGCAGTTACGCAGCGGGAGGCTACGAGCAGTACGTC.

This clonotype showed up many times. The chain links TRBV5-4 to TRBJ2-5; 11 nucleotides line up with TRBD2. CDR1 SGHNT and CDR2 YYREEE come from the germline V gene (reference sequence). The V and J ends lost 5 bases and 3 bases, in that order; junction bases with no gene match: 6. The CDR3 totals 15 residues. The CDR3 protein is CASSGLAGGEETQYF. CDR3 bases: TGTGCCAGCAGTGGGCTAGCGGGAGGCGAAGAGACCCAGTACTTC.

This clonotype is classed as medium-sized. The chain has TRBV11-3 and TRBJ2-2; no reliable D call. Trimming took 1 base from V and 0 from J, leaving 12 bases between them. The CDR3 consists of 17 residues. Per germline, CDR1 SGHNT and CDR2 YENEEA. Here the CDR3 reads CASSLAVAGPNTGELFF. In DNA, the CDR3 is TGTGCCAGCAGCTTAGCGGTAGCCGGCCCGAACACCGGGGAGCTGTTTTTT.

This clonotype was recorded a few times. V and J are TRBV19 and TRBJ2-3, with D uncertain. The CDR3 runs 11 residues. With 6 bases removed from V and 7 bases from J, the gap between germline ends came to 8 bases. Germline loops: CDR1 LNHDA, CDR2 SQIVND (reference sequence). The CDR3 is CASSGLNTQYF. The CDR3 DNA reads as TGTGCCAGTAGCGGGTTGAATACGCAGTATTTT.

This rearrangement joins TRBV4-1 to TRBJ2-7; 10 bases agree with TRBD2. Germline V gives CDR1 MGHRA, CDR2 YSYEKL. Losses at the gene ends were 6 bases for V and 4 bases for J; bases not matched to a gene: 6. The CDR3 is 14 residues long. The CDR3 sequence: CASRETSGSYEQYF. The CDR3 nucleotides read TGCGCCAGCAGGGAGACTAGCGGGTCGTACGAGCAGTACTTC.

This clonotype turned up a few times. This chain uses TRBV7-2 with TRBJ2-1; 8 positions match TRBD2. The junction had 8 bases not matched to a gene; V was cut back by 2 bases and J by 8 bases. Germline lookup yields CDR1 SGHTA and CDR2 FQGNSA. The CDR3 loop spans 15 amino acids. The CDR3 protein is CASSLMSGSRDEQFF. The CDR3 DNA sequence: TGTGCCAGCAGCTTAATGAGCGGGAGTAGAGATGAGCAGTTCTTC.

At least ten counts were recorded for this clonotype. The J gene is TRBJ2-5, the V gene TRBV7-2; D is ambiguous. CDR1 and CDR2 from the germline V gene are SGHTA and FQGNSA. The V gene lost 8 bases and the J gene lost 2 bases, with 9 bases spanning the gap. The CDR3 spans 12 residues. In DNA form, the CDR3 reads TGTGCCAGCGGTTGGTATCAAGAGACCCAGTACTTC. Protein: CASGWYQETQYF.

The chain links TRBV4-1 to TRBJ1-2, with D possibly matching TRBD1 (6 bases). Deletions cut 1 base from V and 0 bases from J, with 12 bases between. CDR1 and CDR2 (germline): MGHRA, YSYEKL. This CDR3 has 16 residues. CDR3 residues: CASSQGGGRSNYGYTF. The DNA of the CDR3 is TGCGCCAGCAGCCAAGGAGGGGGGAGGTCTAACTATGGCTACACCTTC.

In regard to this clonotype: One end of the junction is discordant with germline, which a read error may explain. V is TRBV12-3 or TRBV12-4 and J is TRBJ2-1; TRBD2 aligns across 9 bases. CDR3 length equals 14 residues. This CDR3 is CASSVAGEWNEQFF. The CDR3 DNA is TGTGCCAGCAGTGTAGCGGGAGAGTGGAATGAGCAGTTCTTC.

The table lists this clonotype with many counts. The V call is TRBV7-2, the J call TRBJ1-1; D not resolved. Per germline, CDR1 SGHTA and CDR2 FQGNSA. The CDR3 runs to 14 residues. With 2 bases removed from V and 1 base from J, the gap between germline ends came to 8 bases. Here the CDR3 reads CASSLKAENTEAFF. The CDR3 nucleotides read TGTGCCAGCAGCTTAAAGGCAGAGAACACTGAAGCTTTCTTT.

CDR3 in DNA: TGCGCCAGCAGCTTGGATCGCAGAGCCTACGAGCAGTACTTC. Amino acids: CASSLDRRAYEQYF. The chain employs TRBV5-1 and TRBJ2-7; unclear D gene. The CDR3 is 14 residues long. V was shortened by 0 bases and J by 2 bases, with 9 bases between the two germline ends. Germline CDR1 reads SGHRS; CDR2 reads YFSETQ.

This chain uses TRBV12-3 or TRBV12-4 with TRBJ1-4; no clear D gene. Trimming removed 1 base from V and 7 bases from J, with 4 bases in between. The CDR3 sequence is 12 residues long. CDR3 in DNA: TGTGCCAGCAGTTTAGAGTTTGAAAAACTGTTTTTT. Its protein is CASSLEFEKLFF.

In its sample, this clonotype was seen a few times. The chain couples TRBV28 to TRBJ2-7; the D gene is possibly TRBD2 (6 bases). The CDR3 is 13 amino acids. V shed 2 bases and J shed 7 bases, with 12 bases lying between them. From germline, CDR1 is MDHEN and CDR2 SYDVKM. The CDR3 sequence is CASSLPAGREQYV. As DNA, the CDR3 is TGTGCCAGCAGTTTACCCGCGGGGAGGGAGCAGTACGTC.

In this sample, this clonotype turned up a few times. The gene calls are TRBV5-1 and TRBJ2-1; 14 bases map to TRBD2. The trim removed 3 bases at V and 10 bases at J, leaving 6 bases unmatched. Germline CDR1 SGHRS, CDR2 YFSETQ. CDR3 length: 15 amino acids. The CDR3: CASSSSGLAGEEQFF. CDR3 in DNA: TGCGCCAGCAGCTCTTCGGGACTAGCGGGAGAAGAGCAGTTCTTC.

This clonotype has a count of ten or more. The V gene is TRBV7-2, the J gene TRBJ2-3; unclear D gene. CDR1 and CDR2 (germline): SGHTA, FQGNSA. This CDR3 comprises 14 residues. V shed 4 bases and J shed 2 bases, with 10 bases lying between them. CDR3 DNA sequence: TGTGCCAGCAGCTCATTACGTACCACAGATACGCAGTATTTT. This gives the protein CASSSLRTTDTQYF.

This clonotype was seen a handful of times. CDR3 loop: CASSQEPALNTEAFF. CDR3 in DNA: TGCGCCAGCAGCCAAGAGCCGGCGCTGAACACTGAAGCTTTCTTT. The genes are TRBV4-1 and TRBJ1-1; D is ambiguous. V was trimmed by 0 bases and J by 0 bases, leaving 8 bases between them. Germline V gene sequence: CDR1 MGHRA, CDR2 YSYEKL. The CDR3 contains 15 residues.

This clonotype was detected many times. The gene calls are TRBV7-2 and TRBJ1-1; D is possibly TRBD1 (5 bases). From germline, CDR1 is SGHTA and CDR2 FQGNSA. The CDR3 has 13 residues. Trimming cost V 5 bases and J 5 bases, with 12 bases left between them. The CDR3 sequence is CASSGGVWTEAFF. The CDR3 nucleotides are TGTGCCAGCAGCGGGGGGGTTTGGACTGAAGCTTTCTTT.

This clonotype showed up just a few times. The chain has TRBV12-3 or TRBV12-4 and TRBJ2-7; D is perhaps TRBD1 or TRBD2 (5 bases each). The CDR3 loop spans 13 amino acids. The V and J ends lost 6 bases and 5 bases respectively, with 14 bases between them. The CDR3: CASSRDGGDEQYV. The CDR3 DNA sequence: TGTGCCAGCAGCCGGGACGGTGGGGACGAGCAGTACGTC.

The rearrangement links TRBV6-5 to TRBJ2-7, with TRBD1 as a possible D gene (6 bases). V shed 8 bases and J shed 4 bases, with 18 bases lying between them. The CDR3 contains 14 residues. Germline loops: CDR1 MNHEY, CDR2 SVGAGI. The CDR3: CASGSGASKYEQYF. For the CDR3, the DNA is TGTGCCAGCGGCTCAGGGGCGTCCAAATACGAGCAGTACTTC.

This clonotype was observed a handful of times. The J gene is TRBJ2-5, the V gene TRBV4-3, with TRBD1 matching 7 bases. The V gene end was trimmed by 0 bases and the J gene end by 7 bases; junction bases not matched to a gene: 5. The germline V gene encodes CDR1 LGHNA and CDR2 YSLEER. This CDR3 region has 14 residues. The CDR3 nucleotides are TGCGCCAGCAGCCAAGATCAGGGACAGCCGACCCAGTACTTC. Translating it yields CASSQDQGQPTQYF.

This chain connects TRBV11-2 to TRBJ1-3, with 9 bases identical to TRBD1. The CDR3 sequence is 16 residues long. Germline V lookup: CDR1 SGHAT, CDR2 FQNNGV. Trimming took 5 bases from V and 3 from J; bases not matched to a gene: 8. The CDR3 is CASSAGQGVFGNTIYF. The CDR3 DNA follows: TGTGCCAGCAGCGCGGGACAGGGAGTCTTTGGAAACACCATATATTTT.

V gene TRBV12-3 or TRBV12-4 combines with J gene TRBJ1-1; a possible D gene is TRBD1 (5 bases). The V and J ends lost 2 bases and 5 bases respectively, with 15 bases between them. This CDR3 is built from 15 residues. CDR3 DNA: TGTGCCAGCAGTTTATCGGGACTTGCTAGGACTGAAGCTTTCTTT. Protein sequence: CASSLSGLARTEAFF.